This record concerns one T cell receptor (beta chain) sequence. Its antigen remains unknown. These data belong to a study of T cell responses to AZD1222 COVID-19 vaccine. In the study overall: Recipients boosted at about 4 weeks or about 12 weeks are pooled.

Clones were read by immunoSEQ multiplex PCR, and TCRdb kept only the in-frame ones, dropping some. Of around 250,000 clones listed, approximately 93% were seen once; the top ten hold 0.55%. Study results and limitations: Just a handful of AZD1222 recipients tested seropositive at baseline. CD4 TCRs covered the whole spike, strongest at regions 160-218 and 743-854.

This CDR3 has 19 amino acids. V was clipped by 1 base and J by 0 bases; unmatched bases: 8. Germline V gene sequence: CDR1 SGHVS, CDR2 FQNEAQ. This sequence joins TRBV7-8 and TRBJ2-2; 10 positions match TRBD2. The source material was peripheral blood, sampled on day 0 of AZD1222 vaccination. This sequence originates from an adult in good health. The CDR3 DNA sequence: TGTGCCAGCAGCTTAGGGGTAGCGGGGGGCCCCGCGAACACCGGGGAGCTGTTTTTT. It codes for CASSLGVAGGPANTGELFF.